These T cell receptor beta chains were read from a single sample in a study of T-cell reconstitution after alpha-beta-depleted transplantation in children. TCRdb redid the calling of the PCR reads with MiXCR, one entry per CDR3 protein. The sample shows 44,000 or so distinct CDR3 sequences, nearly 9.5% of them seen only once. Sequencing used PBMCs, mostly from graft donor cells, obtained 60 days after TCRalphabeta/CD19-depleted stem cell transplant. All receptors derive from a male patient aged 2 to 9 who had a stem cell transplant for chronic granulomatous disease, so the T cells may come from the graft donor. Both conserved end residues are part of each CDR3. D genes are given only for firm matches. Part of the rows lack a size; the others show once, few, many or a class for expanded clones.

CDR3	DNA	V	J	size	D
CASSYDGGGPVTQYF	TGTGCCAGCAGTTACGATGGGGGAGGGCCCGTTACGCAGTATTTT	TRBV6-5	TRBJ2-3	few	TRBD2
CSSGQQSNQPQHF	TGCAGTTCAGGACAGCAATCTAATCAGCCCCAGCATTTT	TRBV20-1	TRBJ1-5	many	.
CSARAEVRFPHEQYF	TGCAGTGCTAGAGCGGAGGTGAGGTTTCCCCACGAGCAGTACTTC	TRBV20-1	TRBJ2-7	.	.
CASCRAGTSGSGAYNEQFF	TGTGCCAGCTGTCGGGCCGGGACTAGCGGGAGTGGGGCCTACAATGAGCAGTTCTTC	TRBV12-3/TRBV12-4	TRBJ2-1	once	TRBD2
CASSQGSGRSGETQYF	TGTGCCAGCAGCCAAGGAAGTGGGCGCTCCGGGGAGACCCAGTACTTC	TRBV3-1	TRBJ2-5	many	.
CAISLAGLAGGWGQETQYF	TGTGCCATCAGCCTCGCGGGACTAGCGGGAGGTTGGGGTCAAGAGACCCAGTACTTC	TRBV12-3/TRBV12-4	TRBJ2-5	.	TRBD2
CSARGEAVGVEQFF	TGCAGTGCGAGGGGGGAAGCGGTGGGGGTTGAGCAGTTCTTC	TRBV20-1	TRBJ2-1	many	.
CSARDLGGLGGEQYF	TGCAGTGCTAGAGATCTTGGGGGGCTGGGTGGCGAGCAGTACTTC	TRBV20-1	TRBJ2-7	many	.
CATSIDRGNQPQHF	TGTGCCACCAGCATTGACAGGGGCAATCAGCCCCAGCATTTT	TRBV15	TRBJ1-5	many	TRBD1
CASSTTGTDPYEQYF	TGCGCCAGCAGCACAACCGGGACGGATCCCTACGAGCAGTACTTC	TRBV5-1	TRBJ2-7	many	.
CASSRQQGASRQPQHF	TGTGCCAGTAGTAGACAACAGGGGGCGAGCCGTCAGCCCCAGCATTTT	TRBV19	TRBJ1-5	.	TRBD1
CASSLGVRGSNQPQHF	TGTGCCAGCAGCTTAGGGGTCAGGGGGAGCAATCAGCCCCAGCATTTT	TRBV7-8	TRBJ1-5	few	TRBD1
CASTSPVGGLLGNTEAFF	TGTGCCAGCACCTCCCCGGTTGGAGGTCTTCTCGGGAACACTGAAGCTTTCTTT	TRBV6-1	TRBJ1-1	.	.
CASSQAWGVTGNEQFF	TGCGCCAGCAGCCAAGCTTGGGGCGTAACAGGCAATGAGCAGTTCTTC	TRBV4-3	TRBJ2-1	many	.